What follows is one TCR beta chain and its context. These data originate in a study of control samples from healthy donors and cancer patients. Trimming pared 4 bases from V and 1 base from J, leaving 8 bases between. Germline V gene data show CDR1 as SGHRS and CDR2 as YFSETQ. The length of the CDR3 is 14 residues. Profiled with immunoSEQ multiplex PCR; TCRdb holds only in-frame clones, not every one. The sample lists 150,000 or so clones, about 93% occurring once. Material for sequencing was blood. The sequence derives from a man aged 50-60 years in good health. V and J are TRBV5-1 and TRBJ2-2; D is ambiguous. CDR3 sequence reads: CASSQPGNTGELFF. CDR3 coding DNA: TGCGCCAGCAGCCAACCGGGGAACACCGGGGAGCTGTTTTTT. Using reference TRBV5-1 and TRBJ2-2 for the parts outside the CDR3, the full variable domain is KAGVTQTPRYLIKTRGQQVTLSCSPISGHRSVSWYQQTPGQGLQFLFEYFSETQRNKGNFPGRFSGRQFSNSRSEMNVSTLELGDSALYLCASSQPGNTGELFFGEGSRLTVL.